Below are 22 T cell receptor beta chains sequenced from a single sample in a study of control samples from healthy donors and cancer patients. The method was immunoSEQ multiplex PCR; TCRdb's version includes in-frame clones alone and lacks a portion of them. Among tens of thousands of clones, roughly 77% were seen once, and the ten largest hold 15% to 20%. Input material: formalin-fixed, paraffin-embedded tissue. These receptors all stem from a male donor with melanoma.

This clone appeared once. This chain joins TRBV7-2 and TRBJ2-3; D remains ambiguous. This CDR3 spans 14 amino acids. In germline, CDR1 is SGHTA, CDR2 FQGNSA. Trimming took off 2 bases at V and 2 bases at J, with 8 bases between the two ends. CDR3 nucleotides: TGTGCCAGCAGCTTACTGGGCGTCACAGATACGCAGTATTTT. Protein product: CASSLLGVTDTQYF.

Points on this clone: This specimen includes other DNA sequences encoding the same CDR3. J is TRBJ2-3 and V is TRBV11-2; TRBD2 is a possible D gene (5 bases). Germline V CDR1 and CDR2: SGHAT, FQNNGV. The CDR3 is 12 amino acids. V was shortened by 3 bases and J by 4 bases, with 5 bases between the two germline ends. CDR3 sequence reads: CASSLGADTQYF. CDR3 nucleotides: TGTGCCAGCAGCTTGGGAGCAGATACGCAGTATTTT. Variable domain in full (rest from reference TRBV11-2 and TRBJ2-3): EAGVAQSPRYKIIEKRQSVAFWCNPISGHATLYWYQQILGQGPKLLIQFQNNGVVDDSQLPKDRFSAERLKGVDSTLKIQPAKLEDSAVYLCASSLGADTQYFGPGTRLTVL.

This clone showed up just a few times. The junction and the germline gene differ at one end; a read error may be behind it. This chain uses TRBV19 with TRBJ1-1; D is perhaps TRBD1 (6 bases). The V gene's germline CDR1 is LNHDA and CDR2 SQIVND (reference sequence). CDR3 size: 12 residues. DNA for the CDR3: TGTGCCAATAGTACCAACAGGGCACGAGCTTTCTTT. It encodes CANSTNRARAFF.

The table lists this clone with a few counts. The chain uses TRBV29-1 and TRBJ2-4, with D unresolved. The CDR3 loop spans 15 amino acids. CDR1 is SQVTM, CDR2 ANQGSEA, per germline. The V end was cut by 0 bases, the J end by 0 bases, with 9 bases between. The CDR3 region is CSVEDRLLAKNIQYF. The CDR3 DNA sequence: TGCAGCGTTGAAGATCGCCTACTAGCCAAAAACATTCAGTACTTC.

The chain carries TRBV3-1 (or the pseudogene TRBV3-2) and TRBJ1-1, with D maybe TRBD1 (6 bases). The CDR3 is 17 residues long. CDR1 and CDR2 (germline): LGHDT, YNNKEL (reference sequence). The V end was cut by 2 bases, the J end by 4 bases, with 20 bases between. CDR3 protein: CASSQSGTPNNRTEAFF. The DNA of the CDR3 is TGTGCCAGCAGCCAATCCGGGACACCCAATAATCGCACTGAAGCTTTCTTT.

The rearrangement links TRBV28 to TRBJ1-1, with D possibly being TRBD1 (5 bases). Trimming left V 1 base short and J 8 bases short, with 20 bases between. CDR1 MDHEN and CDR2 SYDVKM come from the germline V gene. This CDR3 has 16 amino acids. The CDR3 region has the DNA TGTGCCAGCAGTTTATATGGGGGTGGGACGTCGAGGGAAGCTTTCTTT. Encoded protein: CASSLYGGGTSREAFF. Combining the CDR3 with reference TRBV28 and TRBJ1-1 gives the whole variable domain DVKVTQSSRYLVKRTGEKVFLECVQDMDHENMFWYRQDPGLGLRLIYFSYDVKMKEKGDIPEGYSVSREKKERFSLILESASTNQTSMYLCASSLYGGGTSREAFFGQGTRLTVV.

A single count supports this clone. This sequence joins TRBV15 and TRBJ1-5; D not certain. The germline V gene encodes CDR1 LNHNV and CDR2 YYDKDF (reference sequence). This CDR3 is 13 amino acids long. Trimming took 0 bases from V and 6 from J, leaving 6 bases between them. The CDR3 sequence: CATSRDLVQPQHF. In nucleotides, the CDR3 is TGTGCCACCAGCAGAGATCTGGTTCAGCCCCAGCATTTT.

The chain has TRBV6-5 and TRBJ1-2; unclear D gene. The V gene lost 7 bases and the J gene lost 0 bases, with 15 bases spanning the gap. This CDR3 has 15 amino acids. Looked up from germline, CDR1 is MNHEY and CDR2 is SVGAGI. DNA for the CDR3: TGTGCCAGCACAATAAATACGGGCTCTAACTATGGCTACACCTTC. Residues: CASTINTGSNYGYTF.

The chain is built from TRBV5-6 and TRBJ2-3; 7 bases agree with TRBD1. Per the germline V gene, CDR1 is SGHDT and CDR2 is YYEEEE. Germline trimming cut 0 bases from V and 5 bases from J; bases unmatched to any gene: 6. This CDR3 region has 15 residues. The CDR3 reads CASSLVQGRKDTQYF. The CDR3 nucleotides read TGTGCCAGCAGCTTGGTACAGGGGAGAAAAGATACGCAGTATTTT.

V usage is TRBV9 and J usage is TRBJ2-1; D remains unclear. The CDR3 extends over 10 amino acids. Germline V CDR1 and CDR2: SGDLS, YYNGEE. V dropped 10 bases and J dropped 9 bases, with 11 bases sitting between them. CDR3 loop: CAGLWAEQFF. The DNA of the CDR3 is TGTGCCGGCCTGTGGGCTGAGCAGTTCTTC.

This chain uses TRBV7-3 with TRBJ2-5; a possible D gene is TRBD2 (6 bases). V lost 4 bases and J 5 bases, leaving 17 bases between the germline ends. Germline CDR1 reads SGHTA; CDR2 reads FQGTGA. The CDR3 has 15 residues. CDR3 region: CASSSTGGEGETQYF. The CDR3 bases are TGTGCCAGCAGCTCTACCGGGGGAGAGGGGGAGACCCAGTACTTC. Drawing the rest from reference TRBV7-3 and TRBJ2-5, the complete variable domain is GAGVSQTPSNKVTEKGKYVELRCDPISGHTALYWYRQSLGQGPEFLIYFQGTGAADDSGLPNDRFFAVRPEGSVSTLKIQRTERGDSAVYLCASSSTGGEGETQYFGPGTRLLVL.

DNA of the CDR3: TGTGCCAGCAGTGAGGGTCTGGGGACGGATACGCAGTATTTT. It specifies CASSEGLGTDTQYF. This chain links TRBV25-1 with TRBJ2-3; TRBD1 or TRBD2 may be the D gene (5 bases each). The CDR3 length is 14 residues. Trimming removed 3 bases from V and 6 bases from J, with 13 bases in between. CDR1 and CDR2 from the germline V gene are MGHDK and SYGVNS.

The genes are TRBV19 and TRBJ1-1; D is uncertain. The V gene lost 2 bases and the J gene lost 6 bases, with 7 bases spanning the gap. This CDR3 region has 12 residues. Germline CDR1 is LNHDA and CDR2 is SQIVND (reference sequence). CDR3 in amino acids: CASSIMRPEAFF. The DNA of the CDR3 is TGTGCCAGTAGTATAATGAGGCCTGAAGCTTTCTTT.

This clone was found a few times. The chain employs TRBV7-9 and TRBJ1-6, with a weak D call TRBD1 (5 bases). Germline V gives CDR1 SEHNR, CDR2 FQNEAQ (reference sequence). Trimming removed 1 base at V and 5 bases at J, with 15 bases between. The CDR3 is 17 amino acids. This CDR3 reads CASSLVGRVKDNSPLHF. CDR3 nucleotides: TGTGCCAGCAGCTTAGTAGGCAGGGTGAAGGATAATTCACCCCTCCACTTT.

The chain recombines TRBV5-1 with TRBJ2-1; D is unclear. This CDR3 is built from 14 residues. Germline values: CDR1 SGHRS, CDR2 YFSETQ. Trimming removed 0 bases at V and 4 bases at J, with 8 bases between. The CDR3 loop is CASSLGERYNEQFF. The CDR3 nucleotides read TGCGCCAGCAGCTTGGGAGAACGGTACAATGAGCAGTTCTTC.

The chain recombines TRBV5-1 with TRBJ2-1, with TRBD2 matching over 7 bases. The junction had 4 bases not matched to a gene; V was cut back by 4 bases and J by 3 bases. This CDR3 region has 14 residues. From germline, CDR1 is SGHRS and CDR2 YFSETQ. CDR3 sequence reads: CASSPAGSYNEQFF. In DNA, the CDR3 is TGCGCCAGCAGCCCAGCGGGAAGCTACAATGAGCAGTTCTTC.

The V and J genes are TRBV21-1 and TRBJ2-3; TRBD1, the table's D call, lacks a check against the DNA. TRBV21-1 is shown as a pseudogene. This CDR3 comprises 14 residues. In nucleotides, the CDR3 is TGTGCCATGGACAGGGCGGGGATCACAGATACGCAGTATTTT. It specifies CAMDRAGITDTQYF.

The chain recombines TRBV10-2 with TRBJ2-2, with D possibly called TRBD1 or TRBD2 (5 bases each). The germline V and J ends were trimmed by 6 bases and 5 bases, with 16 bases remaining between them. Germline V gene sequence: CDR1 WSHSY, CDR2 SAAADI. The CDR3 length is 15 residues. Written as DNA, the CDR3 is TGCGCCAGCAGGAGGGGTAGCGCTCAAACCGGGGAGCTGTTTTTT. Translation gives CASRRGSAQTGELFF.

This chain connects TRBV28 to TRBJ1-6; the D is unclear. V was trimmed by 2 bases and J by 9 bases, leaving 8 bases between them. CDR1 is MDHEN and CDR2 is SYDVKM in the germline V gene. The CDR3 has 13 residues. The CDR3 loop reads CASSLGQISPLHF. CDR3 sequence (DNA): TGTGCCAGCAGTTTAGGCCAGATTTCACCCCTCCACTTT.

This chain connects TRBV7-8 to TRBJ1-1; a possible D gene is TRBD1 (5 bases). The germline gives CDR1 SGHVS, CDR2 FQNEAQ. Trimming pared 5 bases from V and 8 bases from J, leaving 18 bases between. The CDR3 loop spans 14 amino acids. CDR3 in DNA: TGTGCCAGCAGCCTACACCGGGGGAGTGGGGAAGCTTTCTTT. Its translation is CASSLHRGSGEAFF. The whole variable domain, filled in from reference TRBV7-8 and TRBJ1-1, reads GAGVSQSPRYKVAKRGQDVALRCDPISGHVSLFWYQQALGQGPEFLTYFQNEAQLDKSGLPSDRFFAERPEGSVSTLKIQRTQQEDSAVYLCASSLHRGSGEAFFGQGTRLTVV.

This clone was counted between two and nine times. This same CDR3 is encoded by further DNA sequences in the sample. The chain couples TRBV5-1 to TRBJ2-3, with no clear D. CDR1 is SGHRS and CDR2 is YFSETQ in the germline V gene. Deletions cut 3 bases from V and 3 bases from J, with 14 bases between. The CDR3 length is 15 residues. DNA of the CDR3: TGCGCCAGCAGCTCCGGTGGCTTGGTTACAGATACGCAGTATTTT. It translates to CASSSGGLVTDTQYF. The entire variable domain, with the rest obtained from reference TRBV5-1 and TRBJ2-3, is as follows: KAGVTQTPRYLIKTRGQQVTLSCSPISGHRSVSWYQQTPGQGLQFLFEYFSETQRNKGNFPGRFSGRQFSNSRSEMNVSTLELGDSALYLCASSSGGLVTDTQYFGPGTRLTVL.

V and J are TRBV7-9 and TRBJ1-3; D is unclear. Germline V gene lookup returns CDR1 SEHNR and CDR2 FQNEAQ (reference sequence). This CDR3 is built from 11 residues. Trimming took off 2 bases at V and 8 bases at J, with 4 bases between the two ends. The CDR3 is CASSLKYTIYF. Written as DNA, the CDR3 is TGTGCCAGCAGCTTAAAGTACACCATATATTTT.